The source of this T cell receptor (beta chain) is a study of blood T cell repertoires in COVID-19. Looking at the study overall: The origin of the acute and convalescent COVID-19 samples was the United States, Italy and Spain. Sources were T cells, B-cell-depleted T cells, or PBMCs; the material itself was cDNA or gDNA.

Seattle enrolled patients during active infection and tracked them longitudinally. In the original processing: Reference gene primer amplification gave estimated nucleated cell counts. Generated by immunoSEQ multiplex PCR, the TCRdb table keeps only in-frame clones and is missing some. V and J calls and clone size come straight from that table; D and trimming were deduced from the DNA. The sample shows around 160,000 clones, more than 75% of them seen only once. Germline CDR1 is LNHNV and CDR2 is YYDKDF (reference sequence). The CDR3 runs to 16 residues. V dropped 0 bases and J dropped 0; count of bases not matched to a gene: 1.

The gene calls are TRBV15 and TRBJ2-5; 10 positions match TRBD2. The receptor's source is a woman in her 70s with COVID-19, enrolled during active disease. Sequenced: peripheral blood. The CDR3 bases are TGTGCCACCAGCAGAGAACTAGCGGGGAACCAAGAGACCCAGTACTTC. This sequence encodes CATSRELAGNQETQYF.